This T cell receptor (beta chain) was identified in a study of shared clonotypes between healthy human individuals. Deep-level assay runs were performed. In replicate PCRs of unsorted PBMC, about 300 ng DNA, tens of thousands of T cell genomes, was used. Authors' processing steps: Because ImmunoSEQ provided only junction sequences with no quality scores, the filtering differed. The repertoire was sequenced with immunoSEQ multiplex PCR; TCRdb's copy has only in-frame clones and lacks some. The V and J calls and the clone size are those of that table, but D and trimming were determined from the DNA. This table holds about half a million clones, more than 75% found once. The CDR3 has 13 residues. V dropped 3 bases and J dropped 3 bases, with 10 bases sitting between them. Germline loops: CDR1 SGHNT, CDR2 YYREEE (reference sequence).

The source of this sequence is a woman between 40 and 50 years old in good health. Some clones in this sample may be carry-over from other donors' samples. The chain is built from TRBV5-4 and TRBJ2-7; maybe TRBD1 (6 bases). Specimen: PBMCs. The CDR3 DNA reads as TGTGCCAGCAGCTATGGACAGAACTACGAGCAGTACTTC. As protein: CASSYGQNYEQYF.